The following is a TCR beta chain sequence with its context. Its antigen is currently unknown. CDR1 DFQATT and CDR2 SNEGSKA come from the germline V gene (reference sequence). The CDR3 loop spans 13 amino acids. J lost 8 bases, V lost 3 bases, and 9 bases had no gene match. TCRdb itself ran the reads through MiXCR, one entry per CDR3 protein. Here the sample spans about 500,000 distinct CDR3 sequences, more than 30% being singletons. The data were obtained in a study of T cell repertoires in cytomegalovirus infection. Study as a whole: In the study, CMV epitopes included recently identified HLA-C-restricted and well-studied HLA-B-restricted ones. Signatures in public TCR beta sequences pointed to both CMV infection and matching HLA type. General study findings and limits: Ex vivo, HLA-C-restricted CMV-specific TCR beta clonotypes prevailed over the rest of the response. Using cumulative public TCR beta family frequency, the authors identified those who carried CMV together with the relevant HLA.

The sequence derives from a human donor in good health (CMV status not recorded). Some clones in this sample may be carry-over from other donors' samples. The V gene is TRBV20-1, the J gene TRBJ1-2; TRBD1 aligns across 7 bases. Sequencing used cultured PBMCs, obtained from culture after CMV antigen stimulation. CDR3 in DNA: TGCAGTGCTAGTCAGGGGGGGCTGGAAGGCTACACCTTC. Translating it yields CSASQGGLEGYTF.